The 13 T cell receptor beta chains below all came from one sample that was sequenced in a study of blood T cell repertoires in COVID-19. Profiling relied on immunoSEQ multiplex PCR, and the TCRdb table lists in-frame clones only, not all of them. This table has 250,000 to 300,000 clones, 90% appearing once. Sequencing was carried out using PBMCs or T cells enriched from blood (not recorded which). The receptors were sampled from a woman aged 25 to 39 who had recovered from COVID-19.

This sequence joins TRBV6-2 or TRBV6-3 and TRBJ2-1; TRBD2 aligns across 8 bases. The CDR3 is made up of 14 amino acids. Germline V gene sequence: CDR1 MNHEY, CDR2 SVGEGT. Trimming took 5 bases from V and 6 from J; bases not matched to a gene: 6. This CDR3 is CASSRLAGVNEQFF. The CDR3 region has the DNA TGTGCCAGCAGTCGGCTAGCGGGCGTCAATGAGCAGTTCTTC.

The chain carries TRBV5-4 and TRBJ2-3; 13 nucleotides line up with TRBD2. V shed 2 bases and J 0 bases; nucleotides not matched to a gene: 3. Germline CDR1 and CDR2: SGHNT and YYREEE (reference sequence). The CDR3 covers 17 residues. The CDR3 DNA reads as TGTGCCAGCAGCTTACTAGCGGGAGGGCCCAGCACAGATACGCAGTATTTT. Its protein is CASSLLAGGPSTDTQYF.

The chain uses TRBV6-5 and TRBJ1-2; TRBD1 matches 7 bases. The germline CDR1 and CDR2 sequences are MNHEY and SVGAGI. The CDR3 is 15 residues long. V gave up 1 base and J gave up 8 bases; unmatched junction bases: 10. Written as DNA, the CDR3 is TGTGCCAGCAGTTACTTGGGACAGTCCTCAAAGGGCTACACCTTC. Protein sequence: CASSYLGQSSKGYTF.

The rearrangement uses TRBV11-3 and TRBJ2-1; 10 nucleotides align to TRBD1. Germline lookup yields CDR1 SGHNT and CDR2 YENEEA. V trimming: 5 bases; J trimming: 8 bases; junction bases outside the gene matches: 9. The CDR3 is 15 amino acids. The CDR3 loop reads CASSATGQGIHEQFF. CDR3 DNA sequence: TGTGCCAGCAGCGCGACGGGACAGGGGATCCATGAGCAGTTCTTC.

This clone was counted between two and nine times. This rearrangement joins TRBV28 to TRBJ1-1; 8 nucleotides align to TRBD1. V was pared by 6 bases and J by 4 bases, with 13 bases of the junction left unmatched. The CDR3 covers 16 residues. Germline loops: CDR1 MDHEN, CDR2 SYDVKM. The CDR3 sequence is CASRLRPRGPGTEAFF. The CDR3 DNA reads as TGTGCCAGCAGGTTGCGTCCCAGGGGGCCGGGCACTGAAGCTTTCTTT.

The chain joins TRBV7-8 to TRBJ2-3; 10 bases are a match to TRBD2. The V gene's germline CDR1 is SGHVS and CDR2 FQNEAQ. V gave up 5 bases and J gave up 4 bases; unmatched junction bases: 6. The CDR3 consists of 15 residues. The CDR3 DNA follows: TGTGCCAGCAGCGCAGAAGCGGGAGGGCCAGATACGCAGTATTTT. The encoded protein is CASSAEAGGPDTQYF.

This chain joins TRBV6-5 and TRBJ1-1, with 9 bases lining up with TRBD1. Germline loops: CDR1 MNHEY, CDR2 SVGAGI. This CDR3 region has 15 residues. V shed 4 bases, J shed 4 bases, and the junction held 7 bases outside the gene matches. The CDR3 DNA follows: TGTGCCAGCAGTTGGGACAGGGACAGCGGCACTGAAGCTTTCTTT. Amino acid sequence: CASSWDRDSGTEAFF.

The chain joins TRBV9 to TRBJ2-3; maybe TRBD2 (6 bases). The CDR3 is made up of 15 amino acids. Between the trimmed V and J ends, which lost 3 bases and 10 bases, there was a span of 21 bases. The germline V gene has CDR1 SGDLS and CDR2 YYNGEE. The CDR3 DNA follows: TGTGCCAGCAGCGACAGACCAACAACTGGGAGGTCGCAGTATTTT. Translating gives CASSDRPTTGRSQYF. The variable domain in full, completed from reference TRBV9 and TRBJ2-3, reads DSGVTQTPKHLITATGQRVTLRCSPRSGDLSVYWYQQSLDQGLQFLIQYYNGEERAKGNILERFSAQQFPDLHSELNLSSLELGDSALYFCASSDRPTTGRSQYFGPGTRLTVL.

The V and J genes are TRBV3-1 (or the pseudogene TRBV3-2) and TRBJ2-5, with D maybe TRBD2 (5 bases). Trimming cost V 3 bases and J 3 bases, with 11 bases left between them. The CDR3 has 14 amino acids. The germline V gene encodes CDR1 LGHDT and CDR2 YNNKEL (reference sequence). The CDR3 sequence is CASSQVGSEETQYF. CDR3 bases: TGTGCCAGCAGCCAGGTGGGGAGTGAAGAGACCCAGTACTTC.

The chain recombines TRBV21-1 with TRBJ2-6; the tabulated D call, TRBD1, remains unverified against the DNA. TRBV21-1 is deemed a pseudogene. CDR3 length: 19 amino acids. The CDR3 DNA reads TGTGCCAGCAGCACGGGACAGGGGACAACTGTCTCTGGGGCCAACGTCCTGACTTTC. Its protein is CASSTGQGTTVSGANVLTF.

CDR3 DNA: TGCGCCAGCAGCCAAGAGCGGACAGGGTGGCTTTCACCCCTCCACTTT. As protein: CASSQERTGWLSPLHF. The chain uses TRBV4-3 and TRBJ1-6; 8 bases align to TRBD1. The ends lost 0 bases at V and 9 bases at J; junction bases unmatched: 7. The CDR3 spans 16 residues. CDR1 and CDR2 from the germline V gene are LGHNA and YSLEER.

This clone was detected once. V and J are TRBV15 and TRBJ2-2, with TRBD2 identical over 15 bases. CDR1 and CDR2 from the germline V gene are LNHNV and YYDKDF (reference sequence). This CDR3 comprises 19 residues. Germline trimming cut 2 bases from V and 5 bases from J; bases unmatched to any gene: 9. In DNA form, the CDR3 reads TGTGCCACCAGCAGAACCGGGACTAGCGGGAGGCGGACGACCGGGGAGCTGTTTTTT. It is translated as CATSRTGTSGRRTTGELFF.

The chain combines TRBV6-2 or TRBV6-3 with TRBJ2-7; D not resolved. This CDR3 is built from 13 residues. The V gene lost 4 bases and the J gene lost 6 bases, with 13 bases spanning the gap. Germline V gene sequence: CDR1 MNHEY, CDR2 SVGEGT. The CDR3 loop reads CASSSTSGIEQYF. The CDR3 DNA reads TGTGCCAGCAGTTCAACGTCCGGTATCGAGCAGTACTTC.